This record looks at one T cell receptor beta chain sequence and its context. This clonotype was recorded at least ten times. Its target antigen remains unknown. Base quality data are lacking; no much larger clone is found one base away. Healthy controls were blood bank volunteers in Maryland, USA. For the sorted-subset TCR libraries, the starting material was over 800,000 sorted CD4+ or CD8+ T cells. Peripheral blood was subjected to Ficoll-Hypaque density gradient centrifugation to isolate PBMCs, which were then cryopreserved in liquid nitrogen. Paired sorted CD4+ and CD8+ subsets came from healthy controls, HAM/TSP patients and MS patients. These data are taken from a study of neurological immune-mediated disorders (dated by TCRdb to the late 2010s). As for the study more broadly: Using UMI-based sequencing, the study compared peripheral blood TCR-beta repertoires from patients with HTLV-I-associated myelopathy (HAM/TSP), patients with multiple sclerosis, and healthy controls. The cohort included about 70 subjects: some 14 with HAM/TSP, roughly 34 with multiple sclerosis, and 20 or so healthy controls. Longitudinal samples, technical triplicates and paired sorted CD4+ and CD8+ T-cell subsets, alongside PBMC samples, were included among the 106 TCR-beta libraries. Overall study results and their limits: Across subjects, expanded clones never shared an identical CDR3 amino acid sequence, which suggests that the TCR-beta repertoires in every group were private. TCR clonal expansion was highest in HAM/TSP patients and lowest in MS patients, with MS patients falling below even healthy controls.

To synthesize cDNA, template-switch 5'RACE was performed with a primer carrying a 10-nucleotide random unique molecular identifier so that each TCR transcript was tagged. Over 180 million TCR-beta sequences, covering 15-18 subjects, were produced in each sequencing run. Total RNA was extracted with the RNeasy kit. Using the KAPA Real-time Library Amplification kit, TCR-beta VDJ regions were amplified with primers for the TCR constant region and the 5'RACE anchor. A first PCR added sample indexes and Illumina adaptors, after which a second PCR increased the library yield. After Ampure bead purification, the roughly 650 bp TCR product was size-selected on a 2% E-gel SizeSelection system. Before pooling, library quality was assessed on a Bioanalyzer, concentration was determined with Qubit, and library quantification was performed with the Kapa Library Quantification kit. An Illumina HiSeq 2500 was used to sequence the libraries paired-end at 2 x 150 bp. To increase sequence diversity, about 25-30% phiX was spiked into each library pool. The published analysis was carried out like this. The UMI-based MiGEC pipeline processed quality-filtered reads and removed over 80% of raw TCR sequences during error correction. IMGT germline references were used for aligning VDJ genes, and each clonotype was defined as a unique CDR3 amino acid sequence together with its V-J genes. Clonal expansion, Shannon diversity and CDR3 relatedness were evaluated with VDJtools (CalcPairwiseDistances, ClusterSamples), while phylogenetic trees were built in CLCbio workbench. A clone was classed as expanded if it had 8 or more unique UMIs, a cutoff based on coefficient-of-variation modelling across technical triplicates. Through fastp at Q25 and MiXCR, TCRdb rebuilt clones from the public reads, retaining in-frame beta chains. Rows with a matching CDR3 protein are joined into one entry that keeps the most common DNA and genes. Clone size and V and J calls follow TCRdb, not the original study. The sample records over 13,000 distinct CDR3 sequences, approximately 7% of which are singletons. The ten largest account for roughly a quarter of the sample.

CDR1 and CDR2 (DFQATT, SNEGSKA) derive from the germline V gene (reference sequence). The CDR3 runs 11 residues from the cysteine to the phenylalanine. The CDR3 DNA has 33 bases and is translated from base 1. The junction shows trimming of 3 bases on V and 5 bases on J, plus 7 bases between the germline ends. Here the chain combines TRBV20-1 and TRBJ2-5; TRBD1 is possibly the D segment (5 matching bases). The TCR originated in a woman in her 40s in good health. What was sequenced was CD8+ T cells from blood. The nucleotide sequence reads as follows: TGCAGTGCTAGGAAGGGGGAGACCCAGTACTTC. The resulting protein is CSARKGETQYF.